Given below is one T cell receptor beta chain in context. These data are taken from a study of blood T cell repertoires in COVID-19. About the research overall: Some COVID-19 samples were acute and others convalescent; all came from the United States, Italy and Spain.

Germline assignment: CDR1 SGDLS and CDR2 YYNGEE. This CDR3 is 15 amino acids long. The V and J ends lost 3 bases and 2 bases, in that order; junction bases with no gene match: 3. TCRdb's table, derived via immunoSEQ multiplex PCR, lists solely in-frame clones and lacks some. The sample has roughly 260,000 clones; around 87% are singletons. The V gene is TRBV9, the J gene TRBJ2-1; 9 nucleotides align to TRBD2. The source is a woman aged 45-60 years with acute or convalescent COVID-19. The sequencing sample was made of peripheral blood. CDR3 in DNA: TGTGCCAGCAGCGAGGGACTAGCCCCCTACAATGAGCAGTTCTTC. Its translation is CASSEGLAPYNEQFF.